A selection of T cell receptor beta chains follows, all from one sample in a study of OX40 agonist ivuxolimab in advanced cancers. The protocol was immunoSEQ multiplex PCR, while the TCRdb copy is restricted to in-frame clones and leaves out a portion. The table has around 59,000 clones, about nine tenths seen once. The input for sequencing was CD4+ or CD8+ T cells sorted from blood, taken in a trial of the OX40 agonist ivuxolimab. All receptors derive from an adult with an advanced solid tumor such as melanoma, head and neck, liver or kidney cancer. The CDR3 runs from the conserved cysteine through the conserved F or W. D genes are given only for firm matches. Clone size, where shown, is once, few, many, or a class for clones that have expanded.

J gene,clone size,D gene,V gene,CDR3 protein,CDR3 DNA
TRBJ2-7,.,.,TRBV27,CASSLYRASYEQYF,TGTGCCAGCAGTCTCTACAGGGCTTCCTACGAGCAGTACTTC
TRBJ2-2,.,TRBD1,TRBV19,CASSSGTANTGELFF,TGTGCCAGTAGTTCCGGGACAGCAAACACCGGGGAGCTGTTTTTT
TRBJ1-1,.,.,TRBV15,CATSRGGAQNTEAFF,TGTGCCACCAGCAGAGGAGGGGCCCAGAACACTGAAGCTTTCTTT
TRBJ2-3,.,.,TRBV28,CASTSGTYADTQYF,TGTGCCAGCACCTCCGGGACATACGCAGATACGCAGTATTTT
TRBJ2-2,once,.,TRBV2,CASSEEATGELFF,TGTGCCAGCAGTGAAGAGGCCACCGGGGAGCTGTTTTTT
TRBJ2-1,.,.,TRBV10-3,CAISESRTPTGYNEQFF,TGTGCCATCAGTGAGTCGAGGACACCTACGGGGTACAATGAGCAGTTCTTC
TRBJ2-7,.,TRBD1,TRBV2,CASGDRAYYEQYF,TGTGCCAGCGGAGACAGGGCCTACTACGAGCAGTACTTC
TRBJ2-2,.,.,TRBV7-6,CASSGRTQTGELFF,TGTGCCAGCTCCGGCCGTACGCAAACCGGGGAGCTGTTTTTT
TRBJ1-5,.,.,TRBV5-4,CASSSTVLTGVSNQPQHF,TGTGCCAGCAGCTCGACAGTTCTGACAGGCGTTAGCAATCAGCCCCAGCATTTT
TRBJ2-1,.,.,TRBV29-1,CSVSGGMHRRNEQFF,TGCAGCGTTTCAGGCGGGATGCACCGGCGCAATGAGCAGTTCTTC
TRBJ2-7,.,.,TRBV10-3,CAIKGDLYEQYF,TGTGCCATCAAAGGGGACCTCTACGAGCAGTACTTC
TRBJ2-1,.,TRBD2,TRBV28,CASSLRWTSGLDEQFF,TGTGCCAGCAGTTTACGGTGGACTAGCGGTCTGGATGAGCAGTTCTTC
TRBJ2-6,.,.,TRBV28,CASTSAGISGANVLTF,TGTGCCAGCACCTCTGCAGGGATCTCTGGGGCCAACGTCCTGACTTTC
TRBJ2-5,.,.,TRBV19,CASSMLGSETQYF,TGTGCCAGTAGTATGTTGGGTTCAGAGACCCAGTACTTC
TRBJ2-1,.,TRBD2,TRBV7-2,CASSITGGNEQFF,TGTGCCAGCAGCATAACCGGGGGGAATGAGCAGTTCTTC
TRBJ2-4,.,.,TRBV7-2,CASSSAMRQYF,TGTGCCAGCAGCTCGGCGATGAGACAGTACTTC
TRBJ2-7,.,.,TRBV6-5,CASSPGPEYEQYF,TGTGCCAGCAGCCCAGGGCCTGAATACGAGCAGTACTTC
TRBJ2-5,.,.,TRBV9,CASSVAPQGQRQYF,TGTGCCAGCAGCGTAGCTCCCCAGGGGCAGCGGCAGTACTTC
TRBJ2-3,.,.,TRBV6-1,CATKGGSTDTQYF,TGTGCCACTAAAGGAGGGAGCACAGATACGCAGTATTTT
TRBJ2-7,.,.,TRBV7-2,CASSPKGSLYSYEQYF,TGTGCCAGCAGCCCTAAGGGGTCCCTCTACTCCTACGAGCAGTACTTC
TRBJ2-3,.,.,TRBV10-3,CAIKTTTDTQYF,TGTGCCATCAAAACTACGACAGATACGCAGTATTTT
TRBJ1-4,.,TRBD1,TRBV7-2,CASSQGQGNEKLFF,TGTGCCAGCAGCCAGGGACAGGGGAATGAAAAACTGTTTTTT
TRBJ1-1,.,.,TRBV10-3,CAISESGMNTEAFF,TGTGCCATCAGTGAATCGGGGATGAACACTGAAGCTTTCTTT
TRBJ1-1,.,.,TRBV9,CASSVAAGTEGAKDTEAFF,TGTGCCAGCAGCGTAGCCGCCGGGACGGAAGGGGCTAAGGACACTGAAGCTTTCTTT
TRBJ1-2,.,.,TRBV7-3,CASSPTPDINYGYTF,TGTGCCAGCAGCCCCACTCCCGACATTAACTATGGCTACACCTTC
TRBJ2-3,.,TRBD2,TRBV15,CATRRGTSEDTQYF,TGTGCCACCAGAAGGGGGACTAGTGAAGATACGCAGTATTTT
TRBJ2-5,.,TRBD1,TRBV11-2,CASSTDREETQYF,TGTGCCAGCAGCACCGACAGGGAAGAGACCCAGTACTTC
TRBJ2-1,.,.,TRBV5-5,CASSSSGNSYNEQFF,TGTGCCAGCAGCTCCTCCGGGAACTCCTACAATGAGCAGTTCTTC
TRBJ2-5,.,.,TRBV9,CASSPSGGGETQYF,TGTGCCAGCAGCCCCTCAGGAGGGGGGGAGACCCAGTACTTC
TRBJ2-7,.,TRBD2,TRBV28,CASSSTGTSTYEQYF,TGTGCCAGCAGTTCCACCGGGACTAGTACCTACGAGCAGTACTTC
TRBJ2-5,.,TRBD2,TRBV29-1,CSVTGTSGRGETQYF,TGCAGCGTCACCGGGACTAGCGGGAGGGGAGAGACCCAGTACTTC
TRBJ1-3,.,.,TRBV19,CASRQPSSGNTIYF,TGTGCCAGCCGACAGCCTAGCTCTGGAAACACCATATATTTT
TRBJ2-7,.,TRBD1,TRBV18,CASSPGTGAYEQYF,TGTGCCAGCTCACCCGGGACAGGGGCCTACGAGCAGTACTTC
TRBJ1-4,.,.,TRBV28,CASSPHTGPDEKLFF,TGTGCCAGCAGTCCTCACACAGGGCCGGATGAAAAACTGTTTTTT
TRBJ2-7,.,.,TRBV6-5,CASSYSGAARNYEQYF,TGTGCCAGCAGTTACTCCGGCGCGGCAAGGAATTACGAGCAGTACTTC
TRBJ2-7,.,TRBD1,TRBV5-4,CASSRDRGLEQYF,TGTGCCAGCAGCCGGGACAGGGGGCTCGAGCAGTACTTC
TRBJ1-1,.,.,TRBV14,CASSQRGGMNTEAFF,TGTGCCAGCAGCCAGAGGGGGGGCATGAACACTGAAGCTTTCTTT
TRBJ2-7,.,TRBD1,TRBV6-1,CASSDRAESDEQYF,TGTGCCAGCTCCGACAGGGCAGAATCGGACGAGCAGTACTTC
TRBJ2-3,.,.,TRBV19,CASSPAELDTDTQYF,TGTGCCAGTTCGCCAGCGGAGTTGGACACAGATACGCAGTATTTT
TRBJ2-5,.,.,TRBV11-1,CASSSPRGRRGTQYF,TGTGCCAGCAGCTCCCCCCGAGGCAGGCGCGGGACCCAGTACTTC
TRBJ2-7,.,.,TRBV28,CASTRGFSRGYEQYF,TGTGCCAGCACCCGGGGCTTCTCAAGGGGCTACGAGCAGTACTTC
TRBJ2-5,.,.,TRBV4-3,CASSQEGGLLETQYF,TGCGCCAGCAGCCAAGAAGGTGGCTTGTTAGAGACCCAGTACTTC
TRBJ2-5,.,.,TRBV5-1,CASSSGMRETQYF,TGCGCCAGCAGCTCAGGGATGCGAGAGACCCAGTACTTC
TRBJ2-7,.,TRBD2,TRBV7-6,CASSYSGTSTHEQYF,TGTGCCAGCAGCTACTCCGGGACTAGCACACACGAGCAGTACTTC
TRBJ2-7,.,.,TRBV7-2,CASTPLGGPRDEQYF,TGTGCCAGCACTCCCTTAGGGGGGCCTCGGGACGAGCAGTACTTC
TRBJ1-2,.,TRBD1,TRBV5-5,CASSLAAGGNGYTF,TGTGCCAGCAGCTTGGCTGCAGGGGGAAATGGCTACACCTTC
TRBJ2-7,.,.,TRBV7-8,CASSWGPTYEQYF,TGTGCCAGCAGCTGGGGACCGACCTACGAGCAGTACTTC
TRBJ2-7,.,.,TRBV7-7,CASSFGPPGENEQYF,TGTGCTAGCAGCTTTGGGCCCCCGGGTGAGAACGAGCAGTACTTC